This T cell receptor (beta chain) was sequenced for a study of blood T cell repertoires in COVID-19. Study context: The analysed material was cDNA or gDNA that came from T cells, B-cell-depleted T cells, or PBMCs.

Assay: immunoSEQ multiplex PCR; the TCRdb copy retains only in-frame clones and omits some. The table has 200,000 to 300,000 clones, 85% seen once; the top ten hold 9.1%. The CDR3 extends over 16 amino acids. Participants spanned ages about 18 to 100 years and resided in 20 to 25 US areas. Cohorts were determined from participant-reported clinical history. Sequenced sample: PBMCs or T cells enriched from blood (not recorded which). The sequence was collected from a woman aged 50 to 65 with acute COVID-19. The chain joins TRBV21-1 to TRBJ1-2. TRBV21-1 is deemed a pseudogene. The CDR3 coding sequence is TGTGCCAGCAGCAAAGTTAGTACGGGAGCTAACTATGGCTACACCTTC. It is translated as CASSKVSTGANYGYTF.